The T cell receptor beta chain under discussion was sequenced for a study of patients and donors after allogeneic stem cell transplantation. TCRdb itself ran the RT-PCR reads through MiXCR, one entry per CDR3 protein. This sample has roughly 960,000 distinct CDR3 sequences; about a sixth occur once, and the top ten carry approximately 5.9%. Germline V gene sequence: CDR1 LGHNA, CDR2 YSLEER. The CDR3 has 16 residues. Trimming left V 4 bases short and J 3 bases short, with 15 bases between. This sequence joins TRBV4-3 and TRBJ1-4; TRBD1 is a possible D gene (5 bases). This TCR came from a human donor who was either an allogeneic HSCT recipient or a stem cell or donor lymphocyte infusion donor (not recorded which). It is not recorded whose cells these are; they may come from a transplant donor. The sample consisted of blood, either unsorted or a sorted T cell fraction (not recorded which). CDR3 DNA: TGCGCCAGCAGCCGGGACCCAATCCTGGCTAATGAAAAACTGTTTTTT. Its protein product is CASSRDPILANEKLFF.